This TCR beta chain was recovered during a study of blood T cell repertoires in COVID-19. Overall study context: Nucleic acid was either cDNA or gDNA, and it came from T cells, B-cell-depleted T cells, or PBMCs.

Per the original methods: Amplification of reference gene primers provided the estimated nucleated cell counts. Sequencing used immunoSEQ multiplex PCR; TCRdb keeps in-frame clones, though not all of them. V and J calls plus clone size are reproduced from that table; the DNA served to infer D and trimming. The table has approximately 470,000 clones, roughly 87% seen once. Individuals drawn from about 26 US areas were roughly 18 to 89 years old. Categorization into cohorts depended on clinical history that participants reported. CDR1 and CDR2 (germline): GTSNPN, SVGIG (reference sequence). V lost 4 bases and J lost 8, with 12 bases in between. The CDR3 has 12 amino acids.

Input material: PBMCs or T cells enriched from blood (not recorded which). The clonotype originates from a woman aged 18 to 35 who had recovered from COVID-19. V is TRBV30 and J is TRBJ1-3; D is uncertain. The chain's CDR3 is CAWTPHQDTIYF. The DNA of the CDR3 is TGTGCCTGGACTCCACACCAAGACACCATATATTTT.